The clone carrying this TCR beta chain was seen a handful of times. What it recognizes is unknown. The data stem from a study of identical twins. cDNA carried unique molecular identifiers, and a universal primer site was added by template switching. One entry per CDR3 protein results from TCRdb running MiXCR on the 5' RACE reads. The sample yields 500,000 to 600,000 distinct CDR3 sequences, approximately 22% seen once. Study-wide points: Researchers reported weaker excess twin sharing in beta out-of-frame sequences.

The CDR3 contains 13 residues. The V gene lost 1 base and the J gene lost 5 bases, with 12 bases spanning the gap. The germline V gene has CDR1 DFQATT and CDR2 SNEGSKA (reference sequence). This sample also appeared in a second study, on T cells expressing NK-cell markers. As that study records: Several of the donors carried dominant NKG2C+ clonotypes that took up roughly 1.0-7.5% of their CD8+ T cells. A few donors likewise had their CD3+CD56-NKG2C+ fraction led by these clonotypes.

The chain combines TRBV20-1 with TRBJ2-7, with D perhaps being TRBD1 or TRBD2 (6 bases each). Material for sequencing was CD4+ T cells sorted from blood. The clonotype comes from a woman under 30 in good health. The chain's CDR3 is CSARVGRGDEQYF. The CDR3, as DNA: TGCAGTGCTAGAGTGGGAAGGGGGGACGAGCAGTACTTC.